This T cell receptor (beta chain) was observed in a study of T cells after yellow fever vaccination. Background on the study: Preparation of the low-cell-number fractions used SMART-Seq v4 Ultra Low Input.

TCRdb fed the 5' RACE reads into MiXCR, producing one record per CDR3 protein. The repertoire includes a few hundred thousand distinct CDR3 sequences, around 10% of them detected once, and roughly 18% sits in the top ten. This clonotype came up many times. Germline V CDR1 and CDR2: SGHTA, FQGTGA. The V segment lost 5 bases and the J segment 0 bases; nucleotides outside the gene matches: 3. This CDR3 is 15 amino acids long. The clonotype originates from a man between 18 and 29 years old who received the YFV17D yellow fever vaccine. The chain links TRBV7-3 to TRBJ2-1; 8 bases fit TRBD2. This specimen consisted of PBMCs, obtained on the day of the first yellow fever vaccination. The CDR3 nucleotides read TGTGCCAGCAGCCCCCTAGCGGGCTCCTACAATGAGCAGTTCTTC. It translates to CASSPLAGSYNEQFF. The full variable domain, rest sourced from reference TRBV7-3 and TRBJ2-1, is GAGVSQTPSNKVTEKGKYVELRCDPISGHTALYWYRQSLGQGPEFLIYFQGTGAADDSGLPNDRFFAVRPEGSVSTLKIQRTERGDSAVYLCASSPLAGSYNEQFFGPGTRLTVL.